The text below deals with one T cell receptor (beta chain). As yet, its antigen is unknown. The source of the sample is a study of blood T cells in healthy people across ages. This CDR3 region has 15 residues. Germline loops: CDR1 DFQATT, CDR2 SNEGSKA (reference sequence). The V and J ends lost 5 bases and 0 bases, in that order; junction bases with no gene match: 4. Whole-study findings and limits: The long-lived group displayed more naive CD4+ cells, plus higher diversity, than the aged donors did.

Primed by a sample-barcoded 5' primer and a J-beta primer mix, a second PCR proceeded for 7 to 11 cycles. TCRdb ran MiXCR on the 5' RACE reads and lists one entry per CDR3 protein. The sample contains hundreds of thousands of distinct CDR3 sequences, 20% to 30% of which appear only once. These data were likewise used in another study, on T cells of mothers and their children. That paper states: The study found slightly higher but non-significant overlap in related versus unrelated mother-child pairs.

The rearrangement links TRBV20-1 to TRBJ2-3, with TRBD2 identical over 11 bases. This clonotype was obtained from a boy aged 5-17 years in good health. The sequenced material came from blood. In DNA, the CDR3 is TGCAGTGCTTTGGGACTAGCGGAGAGCACAGATACGCAGTATTTT. It codes for CSALGLAESTDTQYF.